Listed below are T cell receptor beta chains from one sample, sequenced in a study of cytomegalovirus exposure and HLA in healthy donors. Repertoires were generated with immunoSEQ multiplex PCR, while TCRdb's copy carries only in-frame clones and drops some. The repertoire holds roughly 200,000 clones, with almost 70% as singletons. The sequenced sample consisted of PBMCs. All receptors come from a man aged 35 to 55 in good health and CMV-seropositive. The CDR3 runs from the conserved cysteine through the conserved F or W. D genes are given only for firm matches. The size of a clone is reported for some rows only, either as once, few or many, or as a class for expanded clones.

CDR3 DNA	CDR3 protein	CDR3 length	D gene	clone size	V gene	J gene
TGTGCCAGCTCTACCGGGACAGGAGTTCGCGAGCAGTACTTC	CASSTGTGVREQYF	14	TRBD1	NA	TRBV18	TRBJ2-7
TGTGCCAGCAGTGTAGCTACGGGACGGGGGACCTACGAGCAGTACTTC	CASSVATGRGTYEQYF	16	NA	NA	TRBV6-1	TRBJ2-7
TGTGCCAGCAGCTTGGGGGACAGAACCTACGAGCAGTACTTC	CASSLGDRTYEQYF	14	TRBD1	NA	TRBV5-6	TRBJ2-7
TGTGCCAGCAGCTCAAACAGGGGAAGGGGTACGCAGTATTTT	CASSSNRGRGTQYF	14	TRBD1	NA	TRBV5-6	TRBJ2-3
TGTGCCAGCAGTTACTCCCGGGGGGGCTCAGATACGCAGTATTTT	CASSYSRGGSDTQYF	15	TRBD2	NA	TRBV6-6	TRBJ2-3
TGCGCCAGCAGCTTAGGACTAGCGGGGGCCGGGTACAATGAGCAGTTCTTC	CASSLGLAGAGYNEQFF	17	TRBD2	NA	TRBV5-1	TRBJ2-1
TGTGCCAGTAGTACGGACAGGGTGAATGAAAAACTGTTTTTT	CASSTDRVNEKLFF	14	TRBD1	NA	TRBV19	TRBJ1-4
TGTGCCAGCAGCTTGATCGGACGTCAGGGGGCGCGGACTGAAGCTTTCTTT	CASSLIGRQGARTEAFF	17	TRBD1	few	TRBV7-3	TRBJ1-1
TGCGCCAGCAGCTGGGGACAGGGTCGAATCGAGACCCAGTACTTC	CASSWGQGRIETQYF	15	TRBD1	NA	TRBV5-1	TRBJ2-5
TGTGCCAGCAGTTACTGGACAGGGGGTAACTATGGCTACACCTTC	CASSYWTGGNYGYTF	15	TRBD1	NA	TRBV6-5	TRBJ1-2
TGTGCCAGCAGGGGACAGGGTTCGAGATACGAGCAGTACTTC	CASRGQGSRYEQYF	14	TRBD1	once	TRBV27	TRBJ2-7
TGTGCCAGCAGCCCCAGGGCAGGAATGAACACTGAAGCTTTCTTT	CASSPRAGMNTEAFF	15	NA	NA	TRBV11-2	TRBJ1-1
TGCGCCAGCAGCTGGGGGGTTGGCAACTATGGCTACACCTTC	CASSWGVGNYGYTF	14	NA	once	TRBV5-1	TRBJ1-2
TGTGCCAGCAGCCGCTTGCTTAGCCCGGGACATTTCTACAATGAGCAGTTCTTC	CASSRLLSPGHFYNEQFF	18	NA	NA	TRBV7-9	TRBJ2-1
TGTGCCAGCAGTGCCGGGGGGCCCTACAATGAGCAGTTCTTC	CASSAGGPYNEQFF	14	NA	few	TRBV6-4	TRBJ2-1
TGTGCCAGCAGTTTTGGGACAGGACAAGAGACCCAGTACTTC	CASSFGTGQETQYF	14	TRBD1	NA	TRBV27	TRBJ2-5
TGTGCCAGCGGACCGAGGGGGTTCAACACTGAAGCTTTCTTT	CASGPRGFNTEAFF	14	NA	NA	TRBV27	TRBJ1-1
TGTGCCACCAGCAGAGTGGCGGGCCCGGGGTACGAGCAGTACTTC	CATSRVAGPGYEQYF	15	NA	few	TRBV15	TRBJ2-7
TGTGCCAGCAGCGTAAGACTAGCGGGGGGCGATGAGCAGTTCTTC	CASSVRLAGGDEQFF	15	TRBD2	NA	TRBV11-3	TRBJ2-1
TGTGCCAGCAGCGTAGGTAGCGAGTGGACCGGGGAGCTGTTTTTT	CASSVGSEWTGELFF	15	NA	NA	TRBV9	TRBJ2-2
TGTGCCAGCAGCCAAGGGACAGGACCCTCCTACGAGCAGTACTTC	CASSQGTGPSYEQYF	15	TRBD1	NA	TRBV7-3	TRBJ2-7
TGTGCCACCAGCGGACAGGGTTACGAGCAGTACTTC	CATSGQGYEQYF	12	TRBD1	NA	TRBV15	TRBJ2-7
TGTGCCAGCAGTGATCAATTCTATGGCTACACCTTC	CASSDQFYGYTF	12	NA	NA	TRBV2	TRBJ1-2
TGTGCCAGCTCCACGACCGGACAGGAGAACACTGAAGCTTTCTTT	CASSTTGQENTEAFF	15	TRBD1	NA	TRBV18	TRBJ1-1
TGTGCCAGCAGCCCCCTAGGCCCCGCGAGCTCTGGAAACACCATATATTTT	CASSPLGPASSGNTIYF	17	NA	NA	TRBV5-6	TRBJ1-3
TGTGCCAGCAGCTTCCGGACAGGATTGAACACTGAAGCTTTCTTT	CASSFRTGLNTEAFF	15	TRBD1	few	TRBV5-4	TRBJ1-1
TGTGCCAGCAGCTCGCGGACTAGAACCTACGAGCAGTACTTC	CASSSRTRTYEQYF	14	TRBD2	few	TRBV7-8	TRBJ2-7
TGTGCCAGCAGTGAACAGGTGGTTGGCAATCAGCCCCAGCATTTT	CASSEQVVGNQPQHF	15	NA	NA	TRBV2	TRBJ1-5
TGTGCCAGCAGTCCAAAGTACAGGGGATCTAGCTCCTACGAGCAGTACTTC	CASSPKYRGSSSYEQYF	17	TRBD1	once	TRBV28	TRBJ2-7
TGTGCCAGTAGTATAAGGGGGTCCAACACTGAAGCTTTCTTT	CASSIRGSNTEAFF	14	NA	NA	TRBV19	TRBJ1-1
TGCGCCAGCACCTCGCGGGGGACAGGGGGAGTTTCAAACTATGGCTACACCTTC	CASTSRGTGGVSNYGYTF	18	TRBD1	NA	TRBV5-1	TRBJ1-2
TGTGCCAGCAGCTCCAGGACAGGTCCAGATACGCAGTATTTT	CASSSRTGPDTQYF	14	TRBD1	NA	TRBV7-3	TRBJ2-3
TGTGCCAGCAGTTTCCCAGGGGTCGATCAGCCCCAGCATTTT	CASSFPGVDQPQHF	14	NA	NA	TRBV27	TRBJ1-5
TGTGCCAGCAGCCAAGCAGGGCCCAATCAGCCCCAGCATTTT	CASSQAGPNQPQHF	14	NA	NA	TRBV4-2	TRBJ1-5
TGTGCCAGCAGAACAGGGCTTGGGGGTGAGCAGTTCTTC	CASRTGLGGEQFF	13	NA	NA	TRBV6-6	TRBJ2-1
TGTGCCAGCAGTCAAACCGGGACAGGGTATGAAAAACTGTTTTTT	CASSQTGTGYEKLFF	15	TRBD1	NA	TRBV6-6	TRBJ1-4
TGTGCCAGCAGTGAAAGGCTAGCGGGGGGTCTGGATACGCAGTATTTT	CASSERLAGGLDTQYF	16	TRBD2	NA	TRBV25-1	TRBJ2-3
TGTGCCAGCAGGGGTCAGGGTACCTTCGCTGGGGCCAACGTCCTGACTTTC	CASRGQGTFAGANVLTF	17	NA	NA	TRBV9	TRBJ2-6
TGTGCCAGCTCATCTCCAACAGGGGGTACTGAAGCTTTCTTT	CASSSPTGGTEAFF	14	TRBD1	NA	TRBV18	TRBJ1-1
TGTGCCAGCAGCTTCCGCTTGGACTTCAACTATGGCTACACCTTC	CASSFRLDFNYGYTF	15	NA	NA	TRBV7-8	TRBJ1-2
TGTGCCAGCAGTTCCTCAAGTTCCGCAGGGGGCTATGGCTACACCTTC	CASSSSSSAGGYGYTF	16	TRBD1	NA	TRBV27	TRBJ1-2
TGTGCCAGCAGCTTAGCCCCGAAAAGAACGGCAGGGGGCATCGATCAGCCCCAGCATTTT	CASSLAPKRTAGGIDQPQHF	20	TRBD1	NA	TRBV7-6	TRBJ1-5
TGTGCCAGCAGTTTTCAGTGGGGAGCGGATACGCAGTATTTT	CASSFQWGADTQYF	14	NA	NA	TRBV27	TRBJ2-3
TGTGCCAGCAGCTTGGTACAGGGGAGGATCGGGGAGCTGTTTTTT	CASSLVQGRIGELFF	15	NA	NA	TRBV5-4	TRBJ2-2
TGTGCCAGCAGCTTAGTATGGAGGGACGAGCAGTACTTC	CASSLVWRDEQYF	13	NA	NA	TRBV7-2	TRBJ2-7